A selection of T cell receptor beta chains follows, all from one sample in a study of vaccination and CD4 T cells after COVID-19. TCRdb independently ran MiXCR on the PCR reads; one entry per CDR3 protein. The data show about 12,000 distinct CDR3 sequences, with around 76% seen just once and around a fifth held by the top ten. For these TCRs, the target antigens are not known. The specimen was CD4+ T cells from blood, cultured in vitro. These TCRs come from a human donor who had recovered from COVID-19. The CDR3 runs from the conserved cysteine through the conserved F or W. The order of the fields is J gene, D gene, clone size, V gene, CDR3 protein, CDR3 DNA. A D gene is named only where the DNA matches it firmly. Clone size, where shown, is once, few, many, or a class for clones that have expanded.

TRBJ1-5 | . | few | TRBV19 | CASSWTEGQPQHF | TGTGCCAGTAGCTGGACAGAAGGACAGCCCCAGCATTTT
TRBJ2-5 | TRBD2 | . | TRBV7-2 | CASSRGVGTGQETQYF | TGTGCCAGCAGCCGGGGGGTAGGGACGGGGCAAGAGACCCAGTACTTC
TRBJ1-1 | . | . | TRBV6-5 | CASSYFGNTEAFF | TGTGCCAGCAGTTACTTTGGGAACACTGAAGCTTTCTTT
TRBJ2-7 | TRBD1 | . | TRBV24-1 | CATSTGTGRQYF | TGTGCCACCAGCACGGGGACAGGACGGCAGTACTTC
TRBJ1-1 | . | . | TRBV7-2 | CASSPGGANRATAFF | TGTGCCAGCAGCCCCGGTGGGGCCAACCGAGCGACGGCTTTCTTT
TRBJ1-2 | . | . | TRBV5-4 | CASSLVGEFYGYTF | TGTGCCAGCAGCTTGGTAGGGGAGTTTTATGGCTACACCTTC
TRBJ2-5 | TRBD1 | . | TRBV5-1 | CASSGNRGQETQYF | TGCGCCAGCAGCGGGAACAGGGGGCAAGAGACCCAGTACTTC
TRBJ1-1 | . | . | TRBV28 | CASNLIGGKAEAFF | TGTGCCAGCAACCTAATAGGGGGTAAGGCTGAAGCTTTCTTT
TRBJ2-1 | . | few | TRBV19 | CASRLDPSSYNEQFF | TGTGCCAGTAGACTAGACCCGAGCTCCTACAATGAGCAGTTCTTC
TRBJ1-5 | . | . | TRBV30 | CAWSEGSNQPQHF | TGTGCCTGGAGTGAGGGGAGCAATCAGCCCCAGCATTTT
TRBJ1-6 | . | . | TRBV25-1 | CASRAPLDSSPLHF | TGTGCCAGCAGGGCCCCGCTGGATAGTTCACCCCTCCACTTT
TRBJ1-5 | TRBD1 | . | TRBV20-1 | CSARSGTAPSNQPQHF | TGCAGTGCTAGAAGCGGGACAGCCCCTAGCAATCAGCCCCAGCATTTT
TRBJ1-2 | . | . | TRBV6-5 | CASSYSTRIPLYGYTF | TGTGCCAGCAGTTACTCGACCAGGATCCCTCTATATGGCTACACCTTC
TRBJ1-5 | . | . | TRBV28 | CASRDGSNQPQHF | TGTGCCAGCAGGGACGGTAGCAATCAGCCCCAGCATTTT
TRBJ2-2 | . | . | TRBV6-1 | CASREGGVLTGELFF | TGTGCCAGCAGGGAGGGTGGGGTATTGACCGGGGAGCTGTTTTTT
TRBJ2-5 | . | . | TRBV7-7 | CASSRTQDSQETQYF | TGTGCCAGCAGCCGGACCCAGGATTCCCAAGAGACCCAGTACTTC
TRBJ1-5 | . | . | TRBV7-8 | CASSSQGGQPQHF | TGTGCCAGCAGCTCGCAGGGCGGTCAGCCCCAGCATTTT
TRBJ1-1 | . | . | TRBV29-1 | CSVWDTLNTEAFF | TGCAGCGTGTGGGACACCCTCAACACTGAAGCTTTCTTT
TRBJ2-2 | . | few | TRBV6-1 | CASKPRRNTGELFF | TGTGCCAGCAAACCCCGCCGGAACACCGGGGAGCTGTTTTTT
TRBJ2-7 | . | . | TRBV28 | CASSLREIEQYF | TGTGCCAGCAGCCTCAGGGAAATTGAGCAGTACTTC
TRBJ2-5 | TRBD1 | . | TRBV12-3/TRBV12-4 | CASNWDRQETQYF | TGTGCCAGCAATTGGGACAGGCAGGAGACCCAGTACTTC
TRBJ2-3 | TRBD1 | . | TRBV27 | CASSFNRGFTDTQYF | TGTGCCAGCAGTTTTAACAGGGGGTTCACAGATACGCAGTATTTT
TRBJ2-6 | . | . | TRBV6-4 | CASSPQTGSGANVLTF | TGTGCCAGCAGTCCCCAGACCGGCTCTGGGGCCAACGTCCTGACTTTC
TRBJ2-1 | TRBD2 | . | TRBV20-1 | CSGAGGRNYNEQFF | TGCAGTGGGGCGGGAGGACGTAATTACAATGAGCAGTTCTTC
TRBJ2-2 | . | once | TRBV20-1 | CSARRGPTGELFF | TGCAGTGCTAGACGGGGGCCTACCGGGGAGCTGTTTTTT
TRBJ2-7 | TRBD2 | . | TRBV20-1 | CSACREVSHEQYF | TGCAGTGCCTGCCGGGAGGTCTCTCACGAGCAGTACTTC
TRBJ2-7 | . | . | TRBV7-9 | CASSLRTTAYEQYF | TGTGCCAGCAGCTTACGGACTACAGCTTACGAGCAGTACTTC
TRBJ2-6 | . | . | TRBV24-1 | CATSDSRGWRTTGANVLTF | TGTGCCACCAGTGATTCCCGCGGCTGGAGGACAACTGGGGCCAACGTCCTGACTTTC
TRBJ2-3 | . | . | TRBV20-1 | CSARGRTDTQYF | TGCAGTGCTAGGGGGCGAACAGATACGCAGTATTTT
TRBJ1-2 | TRBD1 | . | TRBV6-2/TRBV6-3 | CASKKGDRGRKALGYTF | TGTGCCAGCAAGAAAGGGGACAGGGGGCGAAAGGCGTTGGGCTACACCTTC
TRBJ2-1 | . | . | TRBV9 | CASARDLDEQFF | TGTGCCAGCGCCAGGGACCTGGATGAGCAGTTCTTC
TRBJ1-2 | TRBD1 | . | TRBV19 | CASSIQGGGAYGYTF | TGTGCCAGTAGTATCCAGGGAGGGGGCGCTTATGGCTACACCTTC
TRBJ2-1 | . | . | TRBV2 | CASSDRGRDQFF | TGTGCCAGCAGTGACAGGGGGAGGGACCAGTTCTTC
TRBJ2-7 | . | . | TRBV29-1 | CSVTGENWYEQYF | TGCAGCGTGACCGGGGAAAACTGGTACGAGCAGTACTTC
TRBJ2-3 | TRBD1 | . | TRBV10-3 | CAISETRDSLTDTQYF | TGTGCCATCAGTGAGACCCGGGACAGCCTCACAGATACGCAGTATTTT
TRBJ2-1 | . | once | TRBV24-1 | CATSDPGTPNNEQFF | TGTGCCACCAGTGACCCCGGGACGCCGAACAATGAGCAGTTCTTC
TRBJ2-1 | . | few | TRBV20-1 | CSARVGGREQFF | TGCAGTGCTAGAGTCGGGGGGCGGGAGCAGTTCTTC
TRBJ1-2 | . | . | TRBV19 | CASSIEHRRGYTF | TGTGCCAGTAGTATTGAACACCGTCGGGGCTACACCTTC
TRBJ2-7 | . | . | TRBV19 | CASSIGWEQYF | TGTGCCAGTAGTATCGGGTGGGAGCAGTACTTC
TRBJ2-3 | . | . | TRBV20-1 | CSAPLPVTDTQYF | TGCAGTGCACCCCTCCCTGTCACAGATACGCAGTATTTT
TRBJ2-2 | TRBD2 | . | TRBV20-1 | CSASSHGLATNTGELFF | TGCAGTGCTAGTAGCCATGGACTAGCGACGAACACCGGGGAGCTGTTTTTT
TRBJ2-3 | . | . | TRBV25-1 | CASTRDGMGDTQYF | TGTGCCAGCACCCGGGACGGAATGGGAGATACGCAGTATTTT
TRBJ1-1 | TRBD1 | . | TRBV7-9 | CASSSLRGGPNTEAFF | TGTGCCAGCAGCTCTCTCCGAGGGGGCCCGAACACTGAAGCTTTCTTT
TRBJ1-1 | TRBD1 | . | TRBV7-2 | CATKLGQGLNTEAFF | TGTGCCACAAAGCTAGGACAGGGTCTGAACACTGAAGCTTTCTTT